The present entry profiles one T cell receptor (beta chain) with its context. These data belong to a study of radiation and T cells in renal cell carcinoma. The time point was: blood 2 weeks post-SBRT. As for treatment: 15 Gy SBRT to primary tumor, nephrectomy 4 weeks later. Radiation-treated patients gave blood at baseline, week 2 and week 4. Germline V gene lookup returns CDR1 MNHEY and CDR2 SVGAGI. There are 15 residues in the CDR3. The V and J ends lost 2 bases and 6 bases respectively, with 16 bases between them. Profiling relied on immunoSEQ multiplex PCR, and the TCRdb table lists in-frame clones only, not all of them. This sample yields some 150,000 clones, of which 80% to 90% are seen a single time; 13% belongs to the top ten.

The rearrangement links TRBV6-5 to TRBJ1-2; D gene unclear. The material was blood, obtained from a patient whose treatment included radiotherapy and nephrectomy. This clonotype originated in a woman aged 45-60 years with renal cell carcinoma. CDR3 nucleotide sequence: TGTGCCAGCAGTTACGAGTCCTACCTAAAGGATGGCTACACCTTC. It yields the protein CASSYESYLKDGYTF.